A single sample is the source of the 23 T cell receptor beta chains below, sequenced in a study of beta chain features in type 1 diabetes. Expressed TCRB transcripts were sequenced after all isolated RNA was converted to cDNA. Only in-frame clones appear in the TCRdb table, and some are missing; sequencing was by immunoSEQ multiplex PCR. The sample yields roughly 290,000 clones, around 7.8% seen once. The sequenced material came from central memory CD4+ T cells from blood. The receptors originated from a woman between 18 and 29 years old in good health.

The table lists this clone with a few counts. The gene calls are TRBV4-3 and TRBJ2-2; TRBD1 matches 9 bases. V gave up 4 bases and J gave up 6 bases; unmatched junction bases: 9. In germline, CDR1 is LGHNA, CDR2 YSLEER. This CDR3 is built from 16 residues. CDR3 loop: CASSRETGGRAGELFF. CDR3 nucleotide sequence: TGCGCCAGCAGCCGGGAGACAGGGGGGCGAGCCGGGGAGCTGTTTTTT.

This clone was observed a few times. The chain employs TRBV29-1 and TRBJ2-7; 8 bases align to TRBD1. Germline CDR1 SQVTM, CDR2 ANQGSEA. The CDR3 covers 13 residues. V shed 6 bases, J shed 2 bases, and the junction held 6 bases outside the gene matches. The DNA for the CDR3 is TGCAGCGTCATACAGGGGGTCACCTACGAGCAGTACTTC. It translates to CSVIQGVTYEQYF.

This clone was seen more than once but under ten times. The V and J genes are TRBV29-1 and TRBJ2-1; D call uncertain. The V gene lost 8 bases and the J gene lost 10 bases, with 15 bases spanning the gap. This CDR3 is 11 amino acids long. Germline V gene lookup returns CDR1 SQVTM and CDR2 ANQGSEA. The CDR3 region is CSIRPKIEQFF. The CDR3, as DNA: TGCAGCATCCGACCGAAAATAGAGCAGTTCTTC.

This rearrangement joins TRBV11-2 to TRBJ2-4; D is perhaps TRBD1 or TRBD2 (5 bases each). Trimming took 5 bases from V and 9 from J, leaving 17 bases between them. Germline V CDR1 and CDR2: SGHAT, FQNNGV. The length of the CDR3 is 14 residues. The CDR3 DNA reads as TGTGCCAGCAGCCCGGGACCGACAATTCCCATTCAGTACTTC. Protein product: CASSPGPTIPIQYF. The variable domain in full, with the rest retrieved from reference TRBV11-2 and TRBJ2-4, is EAGVAQSPRYKIIEKRQSVAFWCNPISGHATLYWYQQILGQGPKLLIQFQNNGVVDDSQLPKDRFSAERLKGVDSTLKIQPAKLEDSAVYLCASSPGPTIPIQYFGAGTRLSVL.

This clone was seen more than once but under ten times. This chain links TRBV28 with TRBJ2-1; TRBD2 matches 8 bases. CDR1 is MDHEN and CDR2 is SYDVKM in the germline V gene. The CDR3 contains 14 residues. The CDR3 DNA sequence: TGTGGCTCGATCGGGGGGGCCACCTACAATGAGCAGTTCTTC. This codes for CGSIGGATYNEQFF.

This clone was observed a few times. V usage is TRBV7-2 and J usage is TRBJ2-7; 7 bases agree with TRBD1. The germline gives CDR1 SGHTA, CDR2 FQGNSA. The V segment lost 4 bases and the J segment 4 bases; nucleotides outside the gene matches: 10. This CDR3 contains 15 residues. CDR3 nucleotides: TGTGCCAGCAGCTCCCGTCCAGGGGGTTTTTACGAGCAGTACGTC. This gives the protein CASSSRPGGFYEQYV.

V and J are TRBV5-4 and TRBJ2-7; maybe TRBD2 (6 bases). The germline gives CDR1 SGHNT, CDR2 YYREEE (reference sequence). V was shortened by 4 bases and J by 2 bases, with 19 bases between the two germline ends. The CDR3 runs to 16 residues. CDR3 sequence (DNA): TGTGCCAGCAGCCCGGGCGGGGTGCGGGGCGCCTACGAGCAGTACGTC. This codes for CASSPGGVRGAYEQYV.

This clone was seen at least ten times. The chain joins TRBV21-1 to TRBJ2-7. TRBV21-1 is classified as a pseudogene. CDR3 length: 10 amino acids. The CDR3 nucleotides read TGTGCCAGCAGTAAAAGGGCGCAGTACTTC. This codes for CASSKRAQYF.

V usage is TRBV2 and J usage is TRBJ1-3; TRBD1 might be the D (6 bases). The V gene lost 6 bases and the J gene lost 4 bases, with 13 bases spanning the gap. Per the germline V gene, CDR1 is SNHLY and CDR2 is FYNNEI. The CDR3 totals 14 residues. The CDR3 region has the DNA TGTGCCAGCAGCGTCCAGGGGATCGGAAACACCATATATTTT. Encoded protein: CASSVQGIGNTIYF.

This clone showed up just a few times. This sequence joins TRBV18 and TRBJ1-4; unclear D gene. The CDR3 extends over 15 amino acids. Germline V gene lookup returns CDR1 KGHSH and CDR2 LQKENI. Trimming left V 3 bases short and J 8 bases short, with 16 bases between. The CDR3 sequence: CASSPRWREEEKLFF. In DNA, the CDR3 is TGTGCCAGCTCACCCCGGTGGAGGGAAGAGGAAAAACTGTTTTTT.

V gene TRBV9 combines with J gene TRBJ1-2, with TRBD1 matching 8 bases. V lost 3 bases and J lost 2; bases outside the gene matches: 6. This CDR3 is 15 amino acids long. Per the germline V gene, CDR1 is SGDLS and CDR2 is YYNGEE. The CDR3 here is CASSARQGNNYGYTF. The CDR3 nucleotides are TGTGCCAGCAGCGCCAGACAGGGGAACAACTATGGCTACACCTTC.

There are many counts of this clone. CDR3 sequence reads: CASSSGRNNQPQHF. CDR3 nucleotides: TGTGCCAGCTCATCGGGACGGAACAATCAGCCCCAGCATTTT. The rearrangement joins TRBV18 to TRBJ1-5, with a weak D call TRBD1 (5 bases). Germline CDR1 is KGHSH and CDR2 is LQKENI. CDR3 size: 14 residues. Trimming stripped 5 bases from V and 3 bases from J, with 11 bases between.

This clone was picked up a small number of times. The V call is TRBV4-3, the J call TRBJ1-2, with 8 nucleotides matching TRBD1. The V and J ends lost 0 bases and 7 bases, in that order; junction bases with no gene match: 4. CDR3 length: 14 amino acids. Germline CDR1 is LGHNA and CDR2 is YSLEER. The CDR3 loop reads CASSQDDRGGGYTF. CDR3 sequence (DNA): TGCGCCAGCAGCCAAGATGACAGGGGTGGTGGCTACACCTTC.

The rearrangement links TRBV7-2 to TRBJ1-3; 7 bases line up with TRBD1. The germline V gene has CDR1 SGHTA and CDR2 FQGNSA. Trimming took 6 bases from V and 4 from J; bases not matched to a gene: 9. The length of the CDR3 is 15 residues. CDR3: CASRYTGTAGNTIYF. CDR3 in DNA: TGTGCCAGCAGATACACCGGGACAGCCGGAAACACCATATATTTT.

Comment on this clone: Within the sample, other DNA sequences also encode this same CDR3. The chain couples TRBV29-1 to TRBJ1-5, with no clear D. V was shortened by 4 bases and J by 3 bases, with 10 bases between the two germline ends. The CDR3 loop spans 13 amino acids. Germline CDR1 and CDR2: SQVTM and ANQGSEA. The CDR3: CSVGPGTNQPQHF. The DNA for the CDR3 is TGCAGCGTTGGCCCGGGTACCAATCAGCCCCAGCATTTT.

This clone was seen a few times. The genes are TRBV2 and TRBJ1-5; D is perhaps TRBD1 (6 bases). V was trimmed by 5 bases and J by 2 bases, leaving 10 bases between them. The CDR3 sequence is 14 residues long. Germline loops: CDR1 SNHLY, CDR2 FYNNEI. Here the CDR3 DNA reads TGTGCCAGCAGTTCTCAGGGGCGCAATCAGCCCCAGCATTTT. It yields the protein CASSSQGRNQPQHF.

The V gene is TRBV15, the J gene TRBJ2-5; no reliable D call. Trimming removed 0 bases from V and 1 base from J, with 6 bases in between. This CDR3 comprises 14 residues. The germline gives CDR1 LNHNV, CDR2 YYDKDF (reference sequence). The CDR3 region is CATSRDRAQETQYF. In nucleotides, the CDR3 is TGTGCCACCAGCAGAGACCGAGCCCAAGAGACCCAGTACTTC.

The genes are TRBV7-2 and TRBJ1-4, with 8 bases identical to TRBD1. V shed 5 bases, J shed 8 bases, and the junction held 7 bases outside the gene matches. CDR1 is SGHTA, CDR2 FQGNSA, per germline. This CDR3 has 14 amino acids. CDR3 region: CASSQRTGREKLFF. CDR3 sequence (DNA): TGTGCCAGCAGCCAGAGGACAGGGAGGGAAAAACTGTTTTTT. Using reference TRBV7-2 and TRBJ1-4 for the parts outside the CDR3, the full variable domain is GAGVSQSPSNKVTEKGKDVELRCDPISGHTALYWYRQSLGQGLEFLIYFQGNSAPDKSGLPSDRFSAERTGGSVSTLTIQRTQQEDSAVYLCASSQRTGREKLFFGSGTQLSVL.

This clone was observed many times. This CDR3 reads CASSLELRSQYF. The CDR3 coding sequence is TGCGCCAGCAGCTTGGAGTTAAGGAGCCAGTACTTC. V gene TRBV5-1 combines with J gene TRBJ2-5; D gene uncertain. V shed 0 bases and J shed 10 bases, with 10 bases lying between them. The CDR3 covers 12 residues. Looked up from germline, CDR1 is SGHRS and CDR2 is YFSETQ.

This clone was picked up a small number of times. V and J are TRBV7-2 and TRBJ1-1; 9 bases are shared with TRBD1. Losses at the gene ends were 5 bases for V and 12 bases for J; bases not matched to a gene: 10. The V gene's germline CDR1 is SGHTA and CDR2 FQGNSA. The CDR3 consists of 13 residues. The CDR3 nucleotides are TGTGCCAGCAGCGAGGGACAGGGTGGGACAACTTTCTTT. It codes for CASSEGQGGTTFF. The full variable domain, rest sourced from reference TRBV7-2 and TRBJ1-1, is GAGVSQSPSNKVTEKGKDVELRCDPISGHTALYWYRQSLGQGLEFLIYFQGNSAPDKSGLPSDRFSAERTGGSVSTLTIQRTQQEDSAVYLCASSEGQGGTTFFGQGTRLTVV.

This clone was observed at least ten times. An end of the junction does not agree with germline; a read error may underlie this. The chain employs TRBV25-1 and TRBJ1-2; 7 nucleotides align to TRBD1. CDR3 length: 15 residues. Germline V lookup: CDR1 MGHDK, CDR2 SYGVNS. This chain's CDR3 is CASSLPGTANFGYTF. CDR3 bases: TGTGCCAGCAGTCTACCCGGGACAGCCAACTTTGGCTACACCTTC.

The table lists this clone with a few counts. The gene calls are TRBV7-2 and TRBJ1-6; D remains unclear. Germline loops: CDR1 SGHTA, CDR2 FQGNSA. The V end lost 1 base, the J end lost 4 bases, and 8 bases lay between the germline ends. CDR3 length equals 15 residues. Here the CDR3 DNA reads TGTGCCAGCAGCTTAGTTTCAGCATATAATTCACCCCTCCACTTT. Protein product: CASSLVSAYNSPLHF.

This clone was counted ten times or more. The chain employs TRBV5-6 and TRBJ1-5; 7 bases match TRBD1. CDR1 is SGHDT, CDR2 YYEEEE, per germline. V was pared by 1 base and J by 7 bases, with 8 bases of the junction left unmatched. The CDR3 sequence is 15 residues long. The CDR3 here is CASSLRQGRGQPQHF. The DNA of the CDR3 is TGTGCCAGCAGCTTGCGACAGGGAAGGGGGCAGCCCCAGCATTTT.